A selection of T cell receptor beta chains follows, all from one sample in a study of T cells after somatic rescue of genetic block. The repertoire was sequenced with immunoSEQ multiplex PCR; TCRdb's copy has only in-frame clones and lacks some. The sample carries tens of thousands of clones, 90% to 96% recorded once. The sequenced sample was peripheral blood mononuclear cells (PBMCs). The receptors come from a child less than two years old. Both conserved end residues are part of each CDR3. D genes are given only for firm matches. Clone size is stated in some rows and not others, as once, few, many or a class when expanded.

v_gene	j_gene	d_gene	abundance	CDR3nt	CDR3aa
TRBV10-2	TRBJ2-7	.	.	TGCGCCAGCAGGGTAAGCTCCTACGAGCAGTACTTC	CASRVSSYEQYF
TRBV11-2	TRBJ1-1	.	.	TGTGCCAGCAGCAGGACGGCGAACACTGAAGCTTTCTTT	CASSRTANTEAFF
TRBV5-1	TRBJ1-3	.	.	TGCGCCAGCAGCTCGGCCTTGACAGGCCCCTCTGGAAACACCATATATTTT	CASSSALTGPSGNTIYF
TRBV29-1	TRBJ2-7	.	.	TGCAGCGCCGGCCAGGCCTCCTACGAGCAGTACTTC	CSAGQASYEQYF
TRBV30	TRBJ2-7	.	.	TGTGCCTGGAGTGGCCAGCGGGCCTACGAGCAGTACTTC	CAWSGQRAYEQYF
TRBV6-1	TRBJ2-7	.	.	TGTGCCAGCAGCGCGACGGTCTCCTACGAGCAGTACTTC	CASSATVSYEQYF
TRBV28	TRBJ1-5	.	.	TGTGCCAGCAGTTTATTATGGAGGGCCGGCAATCAGCCCCAGCATTTT	CASSLLWRAGNQPQHF
TRBV4-1	TRBJ1-4	.	.	TGCGCCAGCAGCCAACAGAGCCGAAATGAAAAACTGTTTTTT	CASSQQSRNEKLFF
TRBV12-5	TRBJ2-2	TRBD2	.	TGTGCTAGTGGTTTGCTACTAGCGGGAGCCGGGGAGCTGTTTTTT	CASGLLLAGAGELFF
TRBV12-5	TRBJ1-5	.	few	TGTGCTAGTGGTTTGGTAAATCAGCCCCAGCATTTT	CASGLVNQPQHF
TRBV4-1	TRBJ2-2	TRBD2	.	TGCGCCAGCAGCCGGGGACTAGCCGGGGAGCTGTTTTTT	CASSRGLAGELFF
TRBV10-3	TRBJ1-2	.	.	TGTGCCATCAGTGAGTCGCAAAGTGTCGATGGCTACACCTTC	CAISESQSVDGYTF
TRBV7-9	TRBJ2-3	.	.	TGTGCCAGCAGGGAAGGGGAGGATACGCAGTATTTT	CASREGEDTQYF
TRBV12-1	TRBJ1-2	.	.	TGTGCCAGCAGCTTTGCGGGGGACAGTGTTAACTATGGCTACACCTTC	CASSFAGDSVNYGYTF
TRBV7-9	TRBJ1-5	TRBD1	.	TGTGCCAGCAGCTTTGGACAGGCGGTCAATCAGCCCCAGCATTTT	CASSFGQAVNQPQHF
TRBV19	TRBJ1-2	TRBD1	.	TGTGCCAGTAGCCTTAGACAGGGTGGCTACACCTTC	CASSLRQGGYTF
TRBV4-2	TRBJ2-1	TRBD2	.	TGTGCCAGCACCTCACTAGCGGGAGGAAATAATGAGCAGTTCTTC	CASTSLAGGNNEQFF